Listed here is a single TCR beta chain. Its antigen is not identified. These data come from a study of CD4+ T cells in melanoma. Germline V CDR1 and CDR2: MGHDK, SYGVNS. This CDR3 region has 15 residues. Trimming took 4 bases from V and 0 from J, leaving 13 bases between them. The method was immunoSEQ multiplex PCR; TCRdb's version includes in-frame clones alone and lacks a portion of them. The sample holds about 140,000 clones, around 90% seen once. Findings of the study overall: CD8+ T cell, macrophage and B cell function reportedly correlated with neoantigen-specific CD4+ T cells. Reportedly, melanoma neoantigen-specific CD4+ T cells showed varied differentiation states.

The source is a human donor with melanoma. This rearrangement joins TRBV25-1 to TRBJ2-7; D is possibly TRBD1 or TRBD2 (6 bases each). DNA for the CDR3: TGTGCCAGCAGTGCTACAGGGAGGAGCTCCTACGAGCAGTACTTC. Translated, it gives CASSATGRSSYEQYF.